The 30 T cell receptor beta chains below were found in one sample sequenced in a study of cytomegalovirus exposure and HLA in healthy donors. The PCR employed 60 Vbeta primers together with 13 Jbeta primers. Profiling relied on immunoSEQ multiplex PCR, and the TCRdb table lists in-frame clones only, not all of them. The sample has approximately 100,000 clones; approximately 70% are singletons. Sequencing was performed on PBMCs. These receptors were taken from a man between 35 and 55 years old in good health and CMV-seropositive.

This clone was seen a few times. The chain employs TRBV6-5 and TRBJ2-1; 11 bases fit TRBD2. The CDR3 is made up of 15 amino acids. V dropped 2 bases and J dropped 7; count of bases not matched to a gene: 4. Germline V lookup: CDR1 MNHEY, CDR2 SVGAGI. CDR3 DNA sequence: TGTGCCAGCAGTTACACTAGCGGGAGTGGAAATGAGCAGTTCTTC. It translates to CASSYTSGSGNEQFF.

This clone was detected a few times. V is TRBV6-1 and J is TRBJ1-1; 8 nucleotides agree with TRBD1. The junction had 5 bases not matched to a gene; V was cut back by 7 bases and J by 4 bases. The CDR3 covers 13 residues. Germline V CDR1 and CDR2: MNHNS, SASEGT. This CDR3 reads CASTQGAATEAFF. The CDR3 region has the DNA TGTGCCAGCACCCAGGGGGCGGCCACTGAAGCTTTCTTT.

This clone was seen only a few times. Other nucleotide sequences in the sample specify the same CDR3. The rearrangement links TRBV5-1 to TRBJ1-1; no firm D call. Germline lookup yields CDR1 SGHRS and CDR2 YFSETQ. CDR3 length: 14 residues. Trimming took off 2 bases at V and 5 bases at J, with 13 bases between the two ends. The CDR3 loop reads CASSFTWGGTEAFF. In DNA form, the CDR3 reads TGCGCCAGCAGCTTTACTTGGGGAGGAACTGAAGCTTTCTTT.

This chain joins TRBV11-2 and TRBJ1-2; TRBD1 matches 9 bases. V shed 1 base and J 8 bases; nucleotides not matched to a gene: 11. The CDR3 covers 16 residues. Looked up from germline, CDR1 is SGHAT and CDR2 is FQNNGV. For the CDR3, the DNA is TGTGCCAGCAGCTTAGGGGGAGCGGACAGGGGTTTGGGCTACACCTTC. Protein product: CASSLGGADRGLGYTF.

The chain joins TRBV30 to TRBJ1-5; D unresolved. V was trimmed by 1 base and J by 1 base, leaving 11 bases between them. Germline CDR1 and CDR2: GTSNPN and SVGIG (reference sequence). This CDR3 comprises 15 residues. CDR3 nucleotides: TGTGCCTGGAGTGCTCCGGGGAAAAGCAATCAGCCCCAGCATTTT. It specifies CAWSAPGKSNQPQHF.

This clone was counted between two and nine times. V gene TRBV4-1 combines with J gene TRBJ1-2; a possible D gene is TRBD1 (5 bases). The CDR3 runs to 14 residues. V lost 5 bases, J lost 7 bases, and 17 bases lay in between. Germline V gene lookup returns CDR1 MGHRA and CDR2 YSYEKL. Written as DNA, the CDR3 is TGCGCCAGCAGCTCTTCCGGGCAGGGTGGTGGCTACACCTTC. Residues: CASSSSGQGGGYTF.

The V and J genes are TRBV27 and TRBJ2-5; 11 bases agree with TRBD2. This CDR3 is built from 15 residues. Germline V gives CDR1 MNHEY, CDR2 SMNVEV (reference sequence). V lost 8 bases to trimming and J lost 1 base; unmatched junction nucleotides: 6. The CDR3 coding sequence is TGTGCCAGCCGAAGACTAGCGGGGATCCAAGAGACCCAGTACTTC. As protein: CASRRLAGIQETQYF.

This clone was detected a few times. This CDR3 is CASSVDQGRTEAFF. CDR3 DNA: TGTGCCAGCAGCGTAGACCAGGGGCGGACTGAAGCTTTCTTT. This chain joins TRBV9 and TRBJ1-1, with D possibly matching TRBD1 (6 bases). With 0 bases removed from V and 5 bases from J, the gap between germline ends came to 11 bases. Germline lookup yields CDR1 SGDLS and CDR2 YYNGEE. The length of the CDR3 is 14 residues.

The rearrangement joins TRBV13 to TRBJ1-2; perhaps TRBD1 as D (5 bases). V was clipped by 0 bases and J by 4 bases, with 12 bases between them. The germline gives CDR1 PRHDT, CDR2 FYEKMQ (reference sequence). The CDR3 spans 15 residues. CDR3 sequence reads: CASSLGAGVSYGYTF. CDR3 coding DNA: TGTGCCAGCAGCTTAGGGGCGGGGGTTAGCTATGGCTACACCTTC. The full variable domain, in which reference TRBV13 and TRBJ1-2 provide the parts outside the CDR3, is AAGVIQSPRHLIKEKRETATLKCYPIPRHDTVYWYQQGPGQDPQFLISFYEKMQSDKGSIPDRFSAQQFSDYHSELNMSSLELGDSALYFCASSLGAGVSYGYTFGSGTRLTVV.

CDR3 nucleotide sequence: TGTGCCAGCAGCTTAGAGGTTTCGCCGGCACAGAATGAAAAACTGTTTTTT. It yields the protein CASSLEVSPAQNEKLFF. V usage is TRBV11-2 and J usage is TRBJ1-4, with D unresolved. CDR1 is SGHAT, CDR2 FQNNGV, per germline. The CDR3 covers 17 residues. V shed 0 bases and J shed 5 bases, with 16 bases lying between them.

The genes are TRBV2 and TRBJ2-7; 9 bases are shared with TRBD2. CDR1 and CDR2 (germline): SNHLY, FYNNEI. There are 17 residues in the CDR3. With V trimmed by 7 bases and J by 0 bases, 13 bases remained unmatched. CDR3 coding DNA: TGTGCCAGCACCGGACCCATAGCGGGAGCTTCCTCCTACGAGCAGTACTTC. It yields the protein CASTGPIAGASSYEQYF.

This chain connects TRBV28 to TRBJ1-2, with D hard to call. Trimming pared 5 bases from V and 4 bases from J, leaving 17 bases between. The germline gives CDR1 MDHEN, CDR2 SYDVKM. The CDR3 totals 15 residues. The chain's CDR3 is CASSTELSRIYGYTF. Written as DNA, the CDR3 is TGTGCCAGCAGTACTGAACTGTCCCGTATCTATGGCTACACCTTC.

This sequence joins TRBV4-1 and TRBJ2-7, with D perhaps matching TRBD2 (7 bases). With 1 base removed from V and 4 bases from J, the gap between germline ends came to 14 bases. The germline CDR1 and CDR2 sequences are MGHRA and YSYEKL. This CDR3 spans 15 amino acids. The CDR3 region is CASSQAGEGPYEQYV. The CDR3 DNA is TGCGCCAGCAGCCAAGCAGGGGAGGGCCCGTACGAGCAGTACGTC.

The J gene is TRBJ2-1, the V gene TRBV6-1; 10 bases match TRBD2. CDR1 MNHNS and CDR2 SASEGT come from the germline V gene. V lost 7 bases to trimming and J lost 2 bases; unmatched junction nucleotides: 5. The CDR3 is made up of 15 amino acids. CDR3 in amino acids: CASNGLAETYNEQFF. Here the CDR3 DNA reads TGTGCCAGCAACGGACTAGCGGAAACCTACAATGAGCAGTTCTTC.

In this sample, this clone turned up once. The chain employs TRBV6-5 and TRBJ1-1; 7 nucleotides line up with TRBD1. Germline V gene sequence: CDR1 MNHEY, CDR2 SVGAGI. The V gene end was trimmed by 7 bases and the J gene end by 5 bases; junction bases not matched to a gene: 10. This CDR3 spans 14 amino acids. CDR3 DNA sequence: TGTGCCAGCATAGACAGGGACGGGAAGACTGAAGCTTTCTTT. Amino acids: CASIDRDGKTEAFF.

This clone has more than one count but fewer than ten. The chain's CDR3 is CASRRDLLETQYF. The CDR3 coding sequence is TGTGCCAGCAGGAGGGACTTACTGGAGACCCAGTACTTC. The chain joins TRBV25-1 to TRBJ2-5; the D gene is possibly TRBD2 (6 bases). V was clipped by 6 bases and J by 5 bases, with 13 bases between them. Germline CDR1 is MGHDK and CDR2 is SYGVNS. This CDR3 contains 13 residues.

In this sample, this clone turned up a few times. The V gene is TRBV7-8, the J gene TRBJ2-7; D might be TRBD2 (6 bases). The V gene's germline CDR1 is SGHVS and CDR2 FQNEAQ. The CDR3 totals 14 residues. Trimming stripped 3 bases from V and 3 bases from J, with 12 bases between. DNA of the CDR3: TGTGCCAGCAGCTTCGGGGGAGGTAGCTACGAGCAGTACGTC. This codes for CASSFGGGSYEQYV.

This chain's CDR3 is CASSQEGSGPMNTEAFF. Written as DNA, the CDR3 is TGCGCCAGCAGCCAAGAAGGTTCAGGGCCCATGAACACTGAAGCTTTCTTT. The genes are TRBV4-1 and TRBJ1-1, with a possible D match to TRBD1 (5 bases). Germline lookup yields CDR1 MGHRA and CDR2 YSYEKL. CDR3 size: 17 residues. The ends were cut back, 0 bases at V and 0 bases at J, with 14 bases in the middle.

The chain couples TRBV29-1 to TRBJ2-4; the match to TRBD1 covers 7 bases. Germline V gene data show CDR1 as SQVTM and CDR2 as ANQGSEA. This CDR3 is built from 13 residues. V lost 1 base and J lost 8; bases outside the gene matches: 5. The CDR3 DNA follows: TGCAGCGTTGAAGGCCAGGGGGTTGACATTCAGTACTTC. This codes for CSVEGQGVDIQYF.

The chain has TRBV7-9 and TRBJ2-7; TRBD2 agrees at 8 bases. The V segment lost 5 bases and the J segment 3 bases; nucleotides outside the gene matches: 3. This CDR3 is built from 13 residues. Germline values: CDR1 SEHNR, CDR2 FQNEAQ (reference sequence). The CDR3 sequence: CASSRGGIYEQYF. In DNA, the CDR3 is TGTGCCAGCAGCCGGGGGGGTATCTACGAGCAGTACTTC.

This clone showed up just once. The V gene is TRBV7-3, the J gene TRBJ2-2, with 8 bases aligning to TRBD2. Germline CDR1 reads SGHTA; CDR2 reads FQGTGA. The ends lost 3 bases at V and 5 bases at J; junction bases unmatched: 8. The CDR3 is 16 amino acids. The CDR3: CASSFQSGSSTGELFF. The CDR3 bases are TGTGCCAGCAGCTTTCAGAGCGGGAGTAGTACCGGGGAGCTGTTTTTT.

This clone was seen only a few times. The rearrangement uses TRBV2 and TRBJ2-2; D might be TRBD2 (6 bases). Germline V gene sequence: CDR1 SNHLY, CDR2 FYNNEI. Trimming stripped 7 bases from V and 3 bases from J, with 18 bases between. This CDR3 is 16 amino acids long. This CDR3 reads CASNFPPSDDTGELFF. The CDR3 nucleotides read TGTGCCAGCAATTTTCCGCCTAGCGACGACACCGGGGAGCTGTTTTTT.

V is TRBV9 and J is TRBJ2-2; no definite D call. The germline gives CDR1 SGDLS, CDR2 YYNGEE. This CDR3 has 12 residues. Between the trimmed V and J ends, which lost 0 bases and 8 bases, there was a span of 5 bases. The CDR3 region is CASSVGGGELFF. The CDR3 bases are TGTGCCAGCAGCGTAGGCGGAGGGGAGCTGTTTTTT.

V and J are TRBV27 and TRBJ2-1, with D possibly TRBD1 on 6 matching bases. Germline CDR1 and CDR2: MNHEY and SMNVEV (reference sequence). This CDR3 spans 13 amino acids. V was shortened by 4 bases and J by 2 bases, with 6 bases between the two germline ends. Here the CDR3 reads CASSWDTYNEQFF. CDR3 bases: TGTGCCAGCAGTTGGGACACCTACAATGAGCAGTTCTTC.

The CDR3 region has the DNA TGCAGCGTTCCCGGCAGGGACACCTCCTACAATGAGCAGTTCTTC. Amino acid sequence: CSVPGRDTSYNEQFF. The V call is TRBV29-1, the J call TRBJ2-1; D may be TRBD1 (6 bases). Germline V gives CDR1 SQVTM, CDR2 ANQGSEA. V was cut by 5 bases and J by 0 bases, with 14 bases left in between. The CDR3 loop spans 15 amino acids.

The chain has TRBV18 and TRBJ2-1, with 8 bases that match TRBD1. Germline CDR1 KGHSH, CDR2 LQKENI. V gave up 3 bases and J gave up 6 bases; unmatched junction bases: 1. The CDR3 consists of 13 residues. The CDR3 here is CASSPRGLNEQFF. The CDR3 bases are TGTGCCAGCTCACCCAGGGGGCTCAATGAGCAGTTCTTC.

V usage is TRBV29-1 and J usage is TRBJ2-1; D ambiguous. The CDR3 is 13 amino acids. V lost 7 bases and J lost 0, with 10 bases in between. CDR1 and CDR2 (germline): SQVTM, ANQGSEA. CDR3 in amino acids: CSAVRVSYNEQFF. The CDR3 DNA reads as TGCAGCGCCGTCCGGGTCTCCTACAATGAGCAGTTCTTC.

V and J are TRBV28 and TRBJ2-7, with 10 positions matching TRBD2. The germline V gene encodes CDR1 MDHEN and CDR2 SYDVKM. The CDR3 spans 17 residues. V shed 1 base, J shed 4 bases, and the junction held 10 bases outside the gene matches. The CDR3 DNA reads TGTGCCAGCAGTTTATCCCTTGGACTAGCGGAGACTTACGAGCAGTACTTC. Its translation is CASSLSLGLAETYEQYF.

This clone showed up just a few times. The chain combines TRBV6-1 with TRBJ1-2, with a possible D match to TRBD1 (6 bases). Per the germline V gene, CDR1 is MNHNS and CDR2 is SASEGT. The CDR3 sequence is 13 residues long. Deletions cut 1 base from V and 5 bases from J, with 8 bases between. DNA of the CDR3: TGTGCCAGCAGTGAAGGACAGGAATATGGCTACACCTTC. It specifies CASSEGQEYGYTF.

The V gene is TRBV6-1, the J gene TRBJ2-1; 7 nucleotides match TRBD2. With V trimmed by 7 bases and J by 2 bases, 5 bases remained unmatched. Germline V lookup: CDR1 MNHNS, CDR2 SASEGT. CDR3 length equals 14 residues. The CDR3 region is CASTSLAAYNEQFF. In DNA, the CDR3 is TGTGCCAGCACTTCTCTAGCGGCCTACAATGAGCAGTTCTTC.